This TCR beta chain was found in a study of cytomegalovirus exposure and HLA in healthy donors. The PCR had 60 Vbeta and 13 Jbeta primers. Method: immunoSEQ multiplex PCR; TCRdb's copy keeps in-frame clones and lacks some. The table records tens of thousands of clones, 72% of them present only once. As regards this clone: Its target is unknown.

General study findings and limits: For most subjects, TCR beta sequences were reported to predict HLA-A and HLA-B alleles with accuracy. As a later analysis revealed, the rate of TCR association differed by HLA locus, with DRB1 most and HLA-C fewest.

Trimming pared 0 bases from V and 0 bases from J, leaving 6 bases between. Germline V gene lookup returns CDR1 SGHDT and CDR2 YYEEEE. CDR3 length equals 14 residues. The sequence came from a woman in her fifties or sixties in good health and CMV-seronegative. This chain joins TRBV5-6 and TRBJ1-2; D is possibly TRBD1 (5 bases). Sequencing was performed on PBMCs. This CDR3 is CASSLDRTNYGYTF. CDR3 DNA: TGTGCCAGCAGCTTGGACAGGACTAACTATGGCTACACCTTC.